The entry below gives a single T cell receptor (beta chain) sequence along with its context. Its antigen is not identified. This specimen comes from a study of shared clonotypes between healthy human individuals. Germline-derived CDR1 and CDR2 are SGHTA and FQGNSA. The V segment lost 4 bases and the J segment 1 base; nucleotides outside the gene matches: 10. The CDR3 has 17 residues. Using immunoSEQ multiplex PCR, the repertoire was profiled, and TCRdb retains in-frame clones only, with some absent. The sample has 450,000 to 550,000 clones; less than 85% are singletons. Study results and caveats: An effect of sequencing depth on clonotype sharing among donors was expected.

Those who donated, Caucasian adults without exception, all lived in Nashville, Tennessee. The sample was PBMCs. The chain couples TRBV7-2 to TRBJ2-3; 8 positions agree with TRBD2. The source of this sequence is a woman aged 40 to 49 in good health. Some clones in this sample may be carry-over from other donors' samples. The CDR3 DNA reads TGTGCCAGCAGCTCTGGAGCGGGAGCGATGGGCACAGATACGCAGTATTTT. This gives the protein CASSSGAGAMGTDTQYF.